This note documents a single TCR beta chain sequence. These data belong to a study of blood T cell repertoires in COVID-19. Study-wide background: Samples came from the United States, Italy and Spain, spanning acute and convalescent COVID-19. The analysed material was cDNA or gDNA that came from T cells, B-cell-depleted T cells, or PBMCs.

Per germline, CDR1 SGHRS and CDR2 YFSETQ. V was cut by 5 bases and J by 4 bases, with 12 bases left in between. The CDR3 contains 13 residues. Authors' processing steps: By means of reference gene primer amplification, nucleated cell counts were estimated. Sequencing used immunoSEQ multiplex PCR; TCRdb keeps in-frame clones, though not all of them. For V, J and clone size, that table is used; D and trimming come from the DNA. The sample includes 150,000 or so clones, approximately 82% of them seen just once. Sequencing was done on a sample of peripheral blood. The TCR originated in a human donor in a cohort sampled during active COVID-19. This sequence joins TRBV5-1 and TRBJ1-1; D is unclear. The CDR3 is CASSEGGSTEAFF. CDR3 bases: TGCGCCAGCAGTGAAGGTGGGAGCACTGAAGCTTTCTTT.